This is a list of T cell receptor beta chains from one sample in a study of vaccination effects on CD4 cells after COVID-19. Their specific antigens are unknown. Here immunoSEQ multiplex PCR was the method, and the copy in TCRdb shows in-frame clones only, minus some. The table shows approximately 15,000 clones, with about 74% occurring only once. The sample here was CD4+ T cells from PBMCs cultured with HCoV-NL63 spike peptides, taken after COVID-19 vaccination. All receptors derive from a human donor who had a prior SARS-CoV-2 infection. Each CDR3 is given with its conserved first and last residue. The D gene is left open where the match is weak. Rows may omit the clone size; those that give it use once, few, many or a size class.

TRBJ2-7 medium-sized - 13 TRBV5-4 CASSHRASNEQYF TGTGCCAGCAGCCACAGGGCTTCCAACGAGCAGTACTTC
TRBJ2-5 once TRBD1 13 TRBV6-5 CASSPTGRETQYF TGTGCCAGCAGTCCGACAGGGCGAGAGACCCAGTACTTC
TRBJ2-5 - TRBD2 16 TRBV5-1 CASSPTIAGLQETQYF TGCGCCAGCAGCCCCACGATAGCGGGGTTACAAGAGACCCAGTACTTC
TRBJ1-2 few - 15 TRBV7-9 CASSSSITVTYGYTF TGTGCCAGCAGCTCCTCAATTACAGTTACCTATGGCTACACCTTC
TRBJ1-5 - - 18 TRBV15 CATSRDNYRAGGNQPQHF TGTGCCACCAGCAGAGATAATTACAGGGCAGGAGGCAATCAGCCCCAGCATTTT
TRBJ2-5 - - 14 TRBV7-8 CASSPLRQQETQYF TGTGCCAGCAGCCCCCTGAGGCAGCAAGAGACCCAGTACTTC
TRBJ1-1 - - 13 TRBV7-3 CASSSGPNTEAFF TGTGCCAGCAGTTCTGGACCCAACACTGAAGCTTTCTTT
TRBJ2-5 large - 15 TRBV5-1 CASSLDAGPQETQYF TGCGCCAGCAGCTTGGATGCGGGGCCGCAAGAGACCCAGTACTTC
TRBJ2-3 - - 15 TRBV7-2 CASSLSSFSTDTQYF TGTGCCAGCAGCTTAAGTAGTTTCAGCACAGATACGCAGTATTTT
TRBJ2-3 - - 15 TRBV3-1/TRBV3-2 CASSQRGMSTDTQYF TGTGCCAGCAGCCAAAGGGGGATGAGCACAGATACGCAGTATTTT
TRBJ2-7 - - 14 TRBV4-1 CASSQEEAAYEQYF TGCGCCAGCAGCCAAGAAGAGGCAGCATACGAGCAGTACTTC
TRBJ2-6 - - 17 TRBV5-1 CASSWDPTRAGANVLTF TGCGCCAGCAGCTGGGACCCTACTAGAGCTGGGGCCAACGTCCTGACTTTC
TRBJ2-5 - - 11 TRBV7-2 CASSLVEAQYF TGTGCCAGCAGCTTAGTTGAGGCCCAGTACTTC
TRBJ2-5 - - 12 TRBV3-1/TRBV3-2 CASSQWQETQYF TGTGCCAGCAGCCAATGGCAAGAGACCCAGTACTTC
TRBJ1-4 - TRBD1 20 TRBV4-2 CASSQVLFGGGATTNEKLFF TGTGCCAGCAGCCAAGTATTGTTTGGAGGGGGCGCGACGACTAATGAAAAACTGTTTTTT
TRBJ2-1 - TRBD2 13 TRBV14 CASSHGGGLFQFF TGTGCCAGCAGCCATGGGGGGGGATTGTTTCAGTTCTTC
TRBJ2-5 - - 15 TRBV7-2 CASSLAGWVQETQYF TGTGCCAGCAGCTTAGCGGGCTGGGTCCAAGAGACCCAGTACTTC
TRBJ1-1 - - 14 TRBV11-1 CASKARLTNTEAFF TGTGCCAGCAAGGCCAGGTTAACGAACACTGAAGCTTTCTTT
TRBJ2-7 - - 13 TRBV7-3 CASSLGPIYEQYF TGTGCCAGCAGCTTAGGTCCGATCTACGAGCAGTACTTC
TRBJ1-3 - - 12 TRBV12-3/TRBV12-4 CASSPAGNTIYF TGTGCCAGCAGTCCGGCTGGAAACACCATATATTTT
TRBJ1-4 - - 15 TRBV28 CASRPRGSTNEKLFF TGTGCCAGCAGGCCCAGGGGTTCAACTAATGAAAAACTGTTTTTT
TRBJ2-3 - TRBD2 19 TRBV2 CASSAESDTGTSLADTQYF TGTGCCAGCAGTGCGGAAAGTGACACCGGGACTAGTCTCGCAGATACGCAGTATTTT
TRBJ2-3 - - 14 TRBV15 CATSRERGTDTQYF TGTGCCACCAGCAGAGAGCGGGGCACAGATACGCAGTATTTT
TRBJ1-1 - - 13 TRBV5-1 CASSAGLNTEAFF TGCGCCAGCAGCGCGGGCCTGAACACTGAAGCTTTCTTT
TRBJ2-1 - - 15 TRBV7-2 CASSLAKTSYNEQFF TGTGCCAGCAGCTTAGCAAAGACTAGCTACAATGAGCAGTTCTTC
TRBJ2-5 - - 13 TRBV18 CASSPGYQETQYF TGTGCCAGCTCACCAGGGTACCAAGAGACCCAGTACTTC
TRBJ2-3 - - 16 TRBV7-6 CASSLVSRGATDTQYF TGTGCCAGCAGCTTAGTGTCAAGGGGGGCCACAGATACGCAGTATTTT
TRBJ2-4 - - 16 TRBV6-1 CASSDSLGAPPNIQYF TGTGCCAGCAGTGATTCTTTGGGGGCCCCGCCTAACATTCAGTACTTC
TRBJ2-1 - TRBD2 15 TRBV11-3 CASSYGTSGFIEQFF TGTGCCAGCAGCTACGGGACTAGCGGATTTATTGAGCAGTTCTTC
TRBJ1-2 once - 14 TRBV19 CASTLIPANYGYTF TGTGCCAGTACCTTAATACCAGCTAACTATGGCTACACCTTC
TRBJ2-7 - - 12 TRBV3-1/TRBV3-2 CASSKLANEQYF TGTGCCAGCAGTAAGCTGGCGAACGAGCAGTACTTC
TRBJ2-3 - - 14 TRBV18 CASSLKSGSDTQYF TGTGCCAGCTCCCTGAAGTCGGGGTCCGATACGCAGTATTTT
TRBJ2-5 - TRBD1 13 TRBV19 CASSTGQGETQYF TGTGCCAGTAGTACCGGACAGGGGGAGACCCAGTACTTC
TRBJ2-7 - - 15 TRBV6-5 CASSPHRPQGIEQYF TGTGCCAGCAGTCCACACCGACCACAGGGAATTGAGCAGTACTTC
TRBJ2-2 - TRBD2 17 TRBV7-2 CASSLRLAGAATGELFF TGTGCCAGCAGCTTAAGGCTAGCGGGGGCGGCCACCGGGGAGCTGTTTTTT
TRBJ2-1 - TRBD2 15 TRBV7-9 CASSFAGTSGTREFF TGTGCCAGCAGCTTCGCCGGGACTAGCGGGACTAGGGAGTTCTTC
TRBJ1-2 once - 15 TRBV2 CASSFAGAQSYGYTF TGTGCCAGCAGCTTTGCAGGGGCGCAGAGCTATGGCTACACCTTC
TRBJ2-1 few TRBD2 15 TRBV7-2 CASSLGLAGNNEQFF TGTGCCAGCAGCTTAGGACTAGCGGGGAATAATGAGCAGTTCTTC
TRBJ2-7 - TRBD1 14 TRBV11-3 CASSRDRGSYEQYF TGTGCCAGCAGCAGGGACAGGGGGTCCTACGAGCAGTACTTC
TRBJ2-7 - - 16 TRBV5-1 CASSLVRQGYSYEQYF TGCGCCAGCAGCTTGGTGCGGCAGGGATACTCCTACGAGCAGTACTTC
TRBJ2-7 once TRBD2 16 TRBV29-1 CSVVPVLAGGSYEQYF TGCAGCGTTGTTCCCGTACTAGCGGGGGGGTCCTACGAGCAGTACTTC
TRBJ1-2 once TRBD1 15 TRBV5-1 CASSPTGGGLNGYTF TGCGCCAGCAGCCCAACCGGAGGGGGCTTGAATGGCTACACCTTC
TRBJ2-3 - - 13 TRBV5-6 CASSLVAIDTQYF TGTGCCAGCAGCTTGGTGGCGATTGATACGCAGTATTTT
TRBJ2-6 - - 16 TRBV5-6 CASSTPRESGANVLTF TGTGCCAGCAGCACTCCCCGGGAATCCGGGGCCAACGTCCTGACTTTC
TRBJ1-2 few - 15 TRBV28 CASSLGVGAINGYTF TGTGCCAGCAGTTTGGGGGTGGGTGCGATTAATGGCTACACCTTC
TRBJ2-7 - - 20 TRBV9 CASSVVHVGTNKRAQYEQYF TGTGCCAGCAGCGTAGTTCATGTCGGGACCAATAAGAGGGCCCAATACGAGCAGTACTTC
TRBJ2-1 - TRBD2 15 TRBV2 CASSRTSGKVNEQFF TGTGCCAGCAGTAGGACTAGCGGGAAGGTCAATGAGCAGTTCTTC
TRBJ2-7 - - 16 TRBV2 CASIATTDGSSYEQYF TGTGCCAGCATTGCAACGACAGACGGTAGCTCCTACGAGCAGTACTTC
TRBJ1-1 - - 12 TRBV7-9 CASTRTDFEAFF TGTGCCAGCACTCGGACGGACTTTGAAGCTTTCTTT
TRBJ1-1 - TRBD1 13 TRBV5-4 CATRDSPAPEAFF TGTGCCACCAGGGACAGTCCAGCCCCTGAAGCTTTCTTT
TRBJ1-1 few TRBD1 14 TRBV6-5 CASSRQGLNTEAFF TGTGCCAGCAGTCGACAGGGGTTGAACACTGAAGCTTTCTTT
TRBJ1-2 - - 12 TRBV30 CAWSGGTYGYTF TGTGCCTGGAGTGGTGGGACCTATGGCTACACCTTC
TRBJ2-5 - TRBD2 16 TRBV7-2 CASSSPPGTRAETQYF TGTGCCAGCAGCTCCCCGCCTGGGACTAGAGCCGAGACCCAGTACTTC
TRBJ2-7 once - 15 TRBV7-3 CASSLRGGAGVEQYF TGTGCCAGCAGCTTAAGGGGGGGCGCAGGAGTCGAGCAGTACTTC